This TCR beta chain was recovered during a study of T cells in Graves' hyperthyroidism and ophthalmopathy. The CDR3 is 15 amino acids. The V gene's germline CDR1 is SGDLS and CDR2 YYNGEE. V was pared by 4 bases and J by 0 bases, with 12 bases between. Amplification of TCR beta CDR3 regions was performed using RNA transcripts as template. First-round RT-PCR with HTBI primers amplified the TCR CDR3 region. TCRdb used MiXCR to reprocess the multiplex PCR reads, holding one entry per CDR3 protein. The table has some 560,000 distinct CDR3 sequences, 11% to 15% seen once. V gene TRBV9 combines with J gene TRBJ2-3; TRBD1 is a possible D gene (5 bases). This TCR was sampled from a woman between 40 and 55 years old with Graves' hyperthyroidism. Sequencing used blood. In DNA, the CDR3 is TGTGCCAGCAGCATAAGACAGACTAGCACAGATACGCAGTATTTT. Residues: CASSIRQTSTDTQYF. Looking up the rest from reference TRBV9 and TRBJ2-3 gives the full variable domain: DSGVTQTPKHLITATGQRVTLRCSPRSGDLSVYWYQQSLDQGLQFLIQYYNGEERAKGNILERFSAQQFPDLHSELNLSSLELGDSALYFCASSIRQTSTDTQYFGPGTRLTVL.